The following is a T cell receptor (beta chain) sequence with its context. The target antigen is unknown. Full-length variable regions came from constant-region reverse primers plus semi-nested Nested Universal Primer A PCR. Each CDR3 protein gets one entry after TCRdb re-called the 5' RACE reads with MiXCR. This table has 40,000 to 65,000 distinct CDR3 sequences, approximately 23% appearing once. Naive CD4+ cells had CD25+ Tregs removed. Study results and limitations: Tumor Tregs overlapped most with tumor, then blood, naive CD4+ cells.

The CDR3 covers 13 residues. V dropped 6 bases and J dropped 5 bases, with 13 bases sitting between them. CDR1 and CDR2 from the germline V gene are MDHEN and SYDVKM. This TCR was recovered from a female donor with breast cancer. Sequencing was done on a sample of tumor-infiltrating naive CD4+ T cells sorted from the breast tumor. The sample's subset: naive CD4+ T cells, CD4+CD45RA+CD25-. This sequence joins TRBV28 and TRBJ2-5; D may be TRBD2 (6 bases). CDR3 residues: CASSLGSLETQYF. Here the CDR3 DNA reads TGTGCCAGCAGCCTCGGGAGTTTGGAGACCCAGTACTTC. The complete variable domain, with remaining parts taken from reference TRBV28 and TRBJ2-5, reads DVKVTQSSRYLVKRTGEKVFLECVQDMDHENMFWYRQDPGLGLRLIYFSYDVKMKEKGDIPEGYSVSREKKERFSLILESASTNQTSMYLCASSLGSLETQYFGPGTRLLVL.